What follows are 21 T cell receptor beta chains derived from one specimen sequenced in a study of shared clonotypes between healthy human individuals (dated by TCRdb to 2020 to 2022). Library preparation employed the immunoSEQ multiplex PCR assay. Entries here come from immuneACCESS through TCRdb and include only in-frame sequences with V and J called. Some clones fail to appear in such tables; in the studies checked, an unresolved V gene covers under half of the shortfall, and the cause of the remainder is unknown. Within this sample are under 2.5 million clones, with roughly 90% of them counted one time only. Clones ranked in the top ten supply around 0.4% of the sample. Sequencing input: naive CD4+ T cells from PBMCs. Read against the paper, the sample's cell subset or site label means: CD45RA+ positively selected. The receptors derive from a man aged 18 to 29 in good health. Some clones in this sample may be carry-over from other donors' samples.

The chain employs TRBV18 and TRBJ1-1; TRBD1 aligns across 7 bases. The CDR3 length is 15 residues. J was trimmed by 1 base and V by 5 bases; bases with no gene match: 7. Germline assignment: CDR1 KGHSH and CDR2 LQKENI. The CDR3 nucleotides are TGTGCCAGCTCAAGAGGGGGCGCGGGGAACACTGAAGCTTTCTTT. Amino acids: CASSRGGAGNTEAFF.

This chain connects TRBV19 to TRBJ1-4; TRBD1 might be the D (6 bases). Trimming stripped 8 bases from V and 7 bases from J, with 14 bases between. Germline-derived CDR1 and CDR2 are LNHDA and SQIVND (reference sequence). This CDR3 has 13 residues. CDR3 amino acids: CASRQDPGEKLFF. The CDR3 DNA follows: TGTGCCAGTCGACAGGACCCAGGTGAAAAACTGTTTTTT. Drawing the rest from reference TRBV19 and TRBJ1-4, the complete variable domain is DGGITQSPKYLFRKEGQNVTLSCEQNLNHDAMYWYRQDPGQGLRLIYYSQIVNDFQKGDIAEGYSVSREKKESFPLTVTSAQKNPTAFYLCASRQDPGEKLFFGSGTQLSVL.

V gene TRBV19 combines with J gene TRBJ2-7; D may be TRBD1 (6 bases). Trimming took off 3 bases at V and 0 bases at J, with 12 bases between the two ends. CDR3 length: 15 residues. Germline assignment: CDR1 LNHDA and CDR2 SQIVND (reference sequence). The CDR3 DNA follows: TGTGCCAGTAGTATTTCGACAGGTCACTCCTACGAGCAGTACTTC. It is translated as CASSISTGHSYEQYF.

The J gene is TRBJ1-4, the V gene TRBV5-1, with a weak D call TRBD1 (5 bases). Germline CDR1 SGHRS, CDR2 YFSETQ. This CDR3 is built from 13 residues. V was shortened by 0 bases and J by 7 bases, with 7 bases between the two germline ends. The CDR3 DNA reads as TGCGCCAGCAGCTTGGACCAGGGTGAAAAACTGTTTTTT. Translating it yields CASSLDQGEKLFF.

The gene calls are TRBV7-9 and TRBJ2-3, with D perhaps matching TRBD2 (5 bases). CDR3 length: 14 residues. V gave up 3 bases and J gave up 0 bases, with 7 bases separating them. Looked up from germline, CDR1 is SEHNR and CDR2 is FQNEAQ (reference sequence). This chain's CDR3 is CASSFGRSTDTQYF. The CDR3 DNA sequence: TGTGCCAGCAGCTTTGGGAGAAGCACAGATACGCAGTATTTT.

The rearrangement links TRBV11-3 to TRBJ2-5; the match to TRBD1 covers 8 bases. This CDR3 is 13 amino acids long. Germline CDR1 SGHNT, CDR2 YENEEA. Trimming at V came to 2 bases and at J to 5 bases, leaving 1 base not matched to a gene. The DNA of the CDR3 is TGTGCCAGCAGCTTACAGGGGGCTGAGACCCAGTACTTC. Its protein is CASSLQGAETQYF.

Regarding this clone: The same CDR3 can be traced to other DNA sequences in this sample. The rearrangement uses TRBV2 and TRBJ1-1, with D hard to call. The V and J ends lost 3 bases and 0 bases respectively, with 8 bases between them. The V gene's germline CDR1 is SNHLY and CDR2 FYNNEI. The CDR3 extends over 14 amino acids. The CDR3 region has the DNA TGTGCCAGCAGTGACGGAAACATGAACACTGAAGCTTTCTTT. This encodes CASSDGNMNTEAFF.

The rearrangement joins TRBV5-1 to TRBJ1-1; TRBD1 might be the D (5 bases). Germline V gene data show CDR1 as SGHRS and CDR2 as YFSETQ. This CDR3 region has 14 residues. Trimming stripped 2 bases from V and 1 base from J, with 9 bases between. For the CDR3, the DNA is TGCGCCAGCAGCTTTGTACAGGAGAACACTGAAGCTTTCTTT. Translation gives CASSFVQENTEAFF.

The CDR3 region is CASSPTTGGGGFNGYTF. The CDR3 bases are TGTGCCAGCAGCCCTACCACGGGGGGAGGGGGCTTTAATGGCTACACCTTC. The gene calls are TRBV9 and TRBJ1-2, with 7 nucleotides matching TRBD1. V gave up 4 bases and J gave up 6 bases; unmatched junction bases: 18. CDR3 size: 17 residues. The V gene's germline CDR1 is SGDLS and CDR2 YYNGEE. Combining the CDR3 with reference TRBV9 and TRBJ1-2 gives the whole variable domain DSGVTQTPKHLITATGQRVTLRCSPRSGDLSVYWYQQSLDQGLQFLIQYYNGEERAKGNILERFSAQQFPDLHSELNLSSLELGDSALYFCASSPTTGGGGFNGYTFGSGTRLTVV.

This clone showed up just once. J is TRBJ2-7 and V is TRBV28; D gene uncertain. Trimming took off 8 bases at V and 10 bases at J, with 6 bases between the two ends. Germline lookup yields CDR1 MDHEN and CDR2 SYDVKM. The CDR3 loop spans 8 amino acids. CDR3 in DNA: TGTGCCAGCGGTGAACAGTACTTC. This sequence encodes CASGEQYF.

The chain employs TRBV7-3 and TRBJ2-3, with D perhaps TRBD2 (5 bases). From germline, CDR1 is SGHTA and CDR2 FQGTGA. V lost 2 bases and J 6 bases, leaving 18 bases between the germline ends. CDR3 size: 16 residues. Written as DNA, the CDR3 is TGTGCCAGCAGCTTATTTTCCGGGATGGTGGGGGATACGCAGTATTTT. This codes for CASSLFSGMVGDTQYF.

The rearrangement uses TRBV7-2 and TRBJ1-3, with 11 positions matching TRBD1. Per the germline V gene, CDR1 is SGHTA and CDR2 is FQGNSA. The J segment lost 3 bases and the V segment lost 5 bases, leaving 3 bases of the junction unmatched. The CDR3 extends over 15 amino acids. CDR3 nucleotides: TGTGCCAGCAGCCCGGACAGGGGGCTTGGAAACACCATATATTTT. Its translation is CASSPDRGLGNTIYF.

The V and J genes are TRBV6-5 and TRBJ1-3; tentatively, D is TRBD1 (6 bases). Germline CDR1 MNHEY, CDR2 SVGAGI. The CDR3 contains 15 residues. Trimming stripped 6 bases from V and 4 bases from J, with 16 bases between. The CDR3 sequence: CASSNTGSGGNTIYF. CDR3 DNA: TGTGCCAGCAGCAACACAGGGAGCGGAGGAAACACCATATATTTT.

This chain links TRBV7-9 with TRBJ2-6, with TRBD1 matching 7 bases. The CDR3 loop spans 17 amino acids. J gave up 1 base and V 1 base, and 4 bases lay outside the gene matches. Looked up from germline, CDR1 is SEHNR and CDR2 is FQNEAQ (reference sequence). The CDR3 region is CASSLGQGVSGANVLTF. The CDR3 region has the DNA TGTGCCAGCAGCTTAGGGCAGGGGGTATCTGGGGCCAACGTCCTGACTTTC.

The chain joins TRBV4-2 to TRBJ2-1; 8 positions match TRBD2. Losses at the gene ends were 4 bases for V and 4 bases for J; bases not matched to a gene: 12. The germline V gene has CDR1 LGHNA and CDR2 YNFKEQ. The CDR3 is 17 residues long. For the CDR3, the DNA is TGTGCCAGCAGCCGCCAACACGGGAGGGCCCCTTACAATGAGCAGTTCTTC. Its translation is CASSRQHGRAPYNEQFF.

The rearrangement links TRBV6-5 to TRBJ2-6; possibly TRBD1 for D (5 bases). The CDR3 runs 16 residues. CDR1 MNHEY and CDR2 SVGAGI come from the germline V gene. V lost 0 bases and J 2 bases, leaving 8 bases between the germline ends. CDR3 region: CASSYSPGTGANVLTF. As DNA, the CDR3 is TGTGCCAGCAGTTACTCCCCAGGGACTGGGGCCAACGTCCTGACTTTC.

CDR3 protein: CASSRGRNTGELFF. In DNA, the CDR3 is TGTGCCAGCTCGCGTGGGCGGAACACCGGGGAGCTGTTTTTT. V is TRBV27 and J is TRBJ2-2; no reliable D call. The CDR3 is 14 residues long. The germline V and J ends were trimmed by 8 bases and 1 base, with 11 bases remaining between them. Germline values: CDR1 MNHEY, CDR2 SMNVEV (reference sequence).

The chain joins TRBV19 to TRBJ2-5, with TRBD1 matching over 7 bases. Trimming took 5 bases from V and 5 from J; bases not matched to a gene: 11. The CDR3 is 15 amino acids. In germline, CDR1 is LNHDA, CDR2 SQIVND (reference sequence). The CDR3 nucleotides read TGTGCCAGTAGTCTCTTCGTAGGGGGCGCGGAGACCCAGTACTTC. Its protein is CASSLFVGGAETQYF. Combining the CDR3 with reference TRBV19 and TRBJ2-5 gives the whole variable domain DGGITQSPKYLFRKEGQNVTLSCEQNLNHDAMYWYRQDPGQGLRLIYYSQIVNDFQKGDIAEGYSVSREKKESFPLTVTSAQKNPTAFYLCASSLFVGGAETQYFGPGTRLLVL.

This clone was picked up one time. This chain uses TRBV7-9 with TRBJ2-4; 7 bases line up with TRBD1. The CDR3 is 16 amino acids. V shed 5 bases and J 1 base; nucleotides not matched to a gene: 8. Germline V gives CDR1 SEHNR, CDR2 FQNEAQ (reference sequence). Here the CDR3 reads CASSPTGARAKNIQYF. The CDR3 DNA reads TGTGCCAGCAGCCCTACAGGGGCCAGGGCCAAAAACATTCAGTACTTC. Full variable domain (rest looked up from reference TRBV7-9 and TRBJ2-4): DTGVSQNPRHKITKRGQNVTFRCDPISEHNRLYWYRQTLGQGPEFLTYFQNEAQLEKSRLLSDRFSAERPKGSFSTLEIQRTEQGDSAMYLCASSPTGARAKNIQYFGAGTRLSVL.

The J gene is TRBJ1-1, the V gene TRBV6-1, with unresolved D. The CDR3 totals 13 residues. Trimming left V 2 bases short and J 1 base short, with 5 bases between. The germline V gene has CDR1 MNHNS and CDR2 SASEGT. CDR3 protein: CASSERSNTEAFF. CDR3 DNA: TGTGCCAGCAGTGAAAGGTCGAACACTGAAGCTTTCTTT.

The chain combines TRBV18 with TRBJ2-2; weak D call: TRBD1 (6 bases). The CDR3 extends over 14 amino acids. The V gene lost 6 bases and the J gene lost 2 bases, with 10 bases spanning the gap. The germline CDR1 and CDR2 sequences are KGHSH and LQKENI. The chain's CDR3 is CASSVQGNTGELFF. CDR3 bases: TGTGCCAGCTCTGTACAGGGAAACACCGGGGAGCTGTTTTTT.